This TCR beta chain is from a study of PD-L1 blockade in urothelial cancer. Looking at the study overall: Blood analysis occurred 3 weeks (second dose) and 6 weeks after treatment start. A median blood sample held about 140,000 T cells and approximately 80,000 unique TCRs.

As for time point: pretreatment peripheral blood. The V gene's germline CDR1 is MDHEN and CDR2 SYDVKM. With 10 bases removed from V and 8 bases from J, the gap between germline ends came to 14 bases. This CDR3 is built from 11 residues. Profiled with immunoSEQ multiplex PCR; TCRdb holds only in-frame clones, not every one. The sample carries tens of thousands of clones, about 83% recorded once. The TCR comes from a man aged 55-75 years with urothelial cancer. Specimen: PBMCs, collected around atezolizumab (anti-PD-L1) treatment. The chain combines TRBV28 with TRBJ1-1; D is possibly TRBD1 (5 bases). The CDR3 DNA reads as TGTGCCATAAATAACGCAGGGGAAGCTTTCTTT. Translated: CAINNAGEAFF. Using reference TRBV28 and TRBJ1-1 for the parts outside the CDR3, the full variable domain is DVKVTQSSRYLVKRTGEKVFLECVQDMDHENMFWYRQDPGLGLRLIYFSYDVKMKEKGDIPEGYSVSREKKERFSLILESASTNQTSMYLCAINNAGEAFFGQGTRLTVV.